Following are 23 T cell receptor beta chains from one sample sequenced in a study of beta chain features in type 1 diabetes. Expressed TCRB transcripts got sequenced, as all isolated RNA was reverse transcribed. Clones were sequenced by immunoSEQ multiplex PCR, and TCRdb holds only the in-frame ones, with some missing. The sample consists of 400,000 to 450,000 clones, 11% to 15% of them appearing once. The sequenced sample consisted of naive CD4+ T cells from blood. The receptors were sampled from a man aged 25 to 40 in good health.

This clone was counted between two and nine times. The chain joins TRBV9 to TRBJ1-1; no firm D call. The CDR3 consists of 12 residues. Trimming stripped 0 bases from V and 10 bases from J, with 10 bases between. CDR1 and CDR2 (germline): SGDLS, YYNGEE. CDR3 region: CASSVGEFPAFF. The CDR3 bases are TGTGCCAGCAGCGTAGGCGAGTTTCCAGCTTTCTTT. Full variable domain (remainder filled in from reference TRBV9 and TRBJ1-1): DSGVTQTPKHLITATGQRVTLRCSPRSGDLSVYWYQQSLDQGLQFLIQYYNGEERAKGNILERFSAQQFPDLHSELNLSSLELGDSALYFCASSVGEFPAFFGQGTRLTVV.

This clone has only a few counts. The chain employs TRBV25-1 and TRBJ2-7; unclear D gene. The V gene lost 3 bases and the J gene lost 4 bases, with 4 bases spanning the gap. The CDR3 is made up of 11 amino acids. Germline-derived CDR1 and CDR2 are MGHDK and SYGVNS. This CDR3 is CASSDYYEQYF. CDR3 DNA sequence: TGTGCCAGCAGTGATTATTACGAGCAGTACTTC.

The chain uses TRBV5-4 and TRBJ2-5; D not resolved. This CDR3 comprises 11 residues. Germline loops: CDR1 SGHNT, CDR2 YYREEE (reference sequence). With 0 bases removed from V and 8 bases from J, the gap between germline ends came to 5 bases. The CDR3 region is CASSLAGTQYF. CDR3 coding DNA: TGTGCCAGCAGCTTGGCCGGCACCCAGTACTTC.

This chain joins TRBV7-2 and TRBJ2-3; 7 bases match TRBD2. CDR3 length equals 16 residues. The germline CDR1 and CDR2 sequences are SGHTA and FQGNSA. J gave up 4 bases and V 4 bases, and 11 bases lay outside the gene matches. The CDR3 is CASSSRLPAGADTQYF. The CDR3 region has the DNA TGTGCCAGCAGCTCCAGACTACCTGCGGGGGCAGATACGCAGTATTTT.

This clone was seen only a few times. This rearrangement joins TRBV4-3 to TRBJ1-2; a possible D gene is TRBD1 (6 bases). This CDR3 region has 15 residues. The V end was cut by 0 bases, the J end by 7 bases, with 15 bases between. Germline V gene lookup returns CDR1 LGHNA and CDR2 YSLEER. The DNA for the CDR3 is TGCGCCAGCAGCCAAGAGGCGGCAGGGGTTTTTGGCTACACCTTC. It translates to CASSQEAAGVFGYTF.

The chain couples TRBV18 to TRBJ2-1, with a possible D match to TRBD2 (5 bases). Trimming shortened V by 4 bases and J by 7 bases, and 11 bases separated the two germline ends. The V gene's germline CDR1 is KGHSH and CDR2 LQKENI. This CDR3 is 13 amino acids long. The CDR3, as DNA: TGTGCCAGCTCACGGGGAGCGAATAATGAGCAGTTCTTC. The encoded protein is CASSRGANNEQFF.

This clone was observed a handful of times. The rearrangement uses TRBV29-1 and TRBJ2-5; D possibly uses TRBD1 or TRBD2 (5 bases each). This CDR3 is 12 amino acids long. Germline V gives CDR1 SQVTM, CDR2 ANQGSEA. The V gene lost 8 bases and the J gene lost 1 base, with 11 bases spanning the gap. This CDR3 is CSSGHGQETQYF. CDR3 nucleotides: TGCAGCAGCGGACACGGCCAAGAGACCCAGTACTTC.

This clone was counted only a few times. V is TRBV4-1 and J is TRBJ1-4; D call uncertain. The CDR3 has 13 amino acids. V was cut by 0 bases and J by 8 bases, with 7 bases left in between. Germline CDR1 reads MGHRA; CDR2 reads YSYEKL. This chain's CDR3 is CASSQEGKEKLFF. As DNA, the CDR3 is TGCGCCAGCAGCCAAGAGGGGAAGGAAAAACTGTTTTTT.

This clone was seen a handful of times. The genes are TRBV11-3 and TRBJ2-3; TRBD2 matches at 7 bases. CDR1 SGHNT and CDR2 YENEEA come from the germline V gene. The CDR3 sequence is 15 residues long. V lost 3 bases and J lost 6; bases outside the gene matches: 9. CDR3 sequence: CASSFSAGDLDTQYF. The CDR3, as DNA: TGTGCCAGCAGCTTCTCGGCGGGAGACCTTGATACGCAGTATTTT.

This clone has just a few counts. The CDR3 coding sequence is TGCGCCAGCAGCCATCAAGATTTGGCTAGCGGACTCATTAAAGTCAAAAACATTCAGTACTTC. Translating gives CASSHQDLASGLIKVKNIQYF. The chain joins TRBV4-3 to TRBJ2-4; 7 nucleotides align to TRBD2. The CDR3 totals 21 residues. Germline assignment: CDR1 LGHNA and CDR2 YSLEER. V was pared by 3 bases and J by 3 bases, with 23 bases of the junction left unmatched.

In this sample, this clone turned up a few times. The CDR3 loop is CAIRGAGGTDTQYF. Here the CDR3 DNA reads TGTGCCATCAGAGGAGCGGGAGGGACAGATACGCAGTATTTT. The chain employs TRBV10-3 and TRBJ2-3; 10 nucleotides match TRBD2. V lost 6 bases, J lost 3 bases, and 3 bases stayed unmatched. CDR1 and CDR2 from the germline V gene are ENHRY and SYGVKD. CDR3 length equals 14 residues.

This clone has a count of ten or more. This sequence joins TRBV29-1 and TRBJ2-3, with D possibly TRBD2 on 6 matching bases. Germline loops: CDR1 SQVTM, CDR2 ANQGSEA. CDR3 length equals 12 residues. Deletions cut 4 bases from V and 6 bases from J, with 11 bases between. CDR3 DNA sequence: TGCAGCGTTGCCCTAGCGATGGATACGCAGTATTTT. Translated: CSVALAMDTQYF.

This CDR3 is CAQSGQVASYEQYV. CDR3 sequence (DNA): TGTGCCCAAAGCGGGCAGGTGGCCTCCTACGAGCAGTACGTC. This chain connects TRBV14 to TRBJ2-7; perhaps TRBD2 as D (6 bases). CDR3 length: 14 amino acids. From germline, CDR1 is SGHDN and CDR2 FVKESK. Trimming removed 11 bases at V and 0 bases at J, with 17 bases between.

A few counts support this clone. The chain is built from TRBV29-1 and TRBJ2-6, with TRBD1 matching 7 bases. The V segment lost 4 bases and the J segment 0 bases; nucleotides outside the gene matches: 9. The length of the CDR3 is 17 residues. CDR1 is SQVTM and CDR2 is ANQGSEA in the germline V gene. CDR3 sequence (DNA): TGCAGCGTTGGGACAGGCGGCGGAATCTCTGGGGCCAACGTCCTGACTTTC. Residues: CSVGTGGGISGANVLTF.

This chain uses TRBV29-1 with TRBJ2-6; a possible D gene is TRBD2 (7 bases). CDR3 size: 13 residues. Trimming shortened V by 6 bases and J by 4 bases, and 10 bases separated the two germline ends. Per germline, CDR1 SQVTM and CDR2 ANQGSEA. The CDR3, as DNA: TGCAGCGTCGCGGGGGCCGGGGCCAACGTCCTGACTTTC. Translating gives CSVAGAGANVLTF.

This CDR3 is CASSQIFLALSYEQYV. The CDR3 region has the DNA TGTGCCAGCAGCCAAATTTTCCTAGCGCTATCCTACGAGCAGTACGTC. The chain couples TRBV4-2 to TRBJ2-7; perhaps TRBD2 as D (6 bases). CDR1 is LGHNA and CDR2 is YNFKEQ in the germline V gene. This CDR3 has 16 residues. V lost 2 bases and J lost 1, with 15 bases in between.

The J gene is TRBJ2-3, the V gene TRBV18; 7 nucleotides match TRBD1. The CDR3 runs 13 residues. Germline V gene sequence: CDR1 KGHSH, CDR2 LQKENI. The J segment lost 7 bases and the V segment lost 6 bases, leaving 7 bases of the junction unmatched. The CDR3 sequence is CASSRTGDNTQYF. The DNA for the CDR3 is TGTGCCAGCTCGCGGACAGGAGACAATACGCAGTATTTT.

J is TRBJ2-5 and V is TRBV7-6; TRBD2 might be the D (6 bases). Germline V lookup: CDR1 SGHVS, CDR2 FNYEAQ. This CDR3 is 12 amino acids long. Trimming pared 6 bases from V and 1 base from J, leaving 6 bases between. Written as DNA, the CDR3 is TGTGCCAGCAGTAGCGGCCAAGAGACCCAGTACTTC. Encoded protein: CASSSGQETQYF. Together with reference TRBV7-6 and TRBJ2-5, the CDR3 gives the full variable domain: GAGVSQSPRYKVTKRGQDVALRCDPISGHVSLYWYRQALGQGPEFLTYFNYEAQQDKSGLPNDRFSAERPEGSISTLTIQRTEQRDSAMYRCASSSGQETQYFGPGTRLLVL.

This clone was seen a handful of times. V is TRBV1 and J is TRBJ2-3; the table's D call TRBD2 went unverified against the DNA. TRBV1 is deemed a pseudogene. The CDR3 spans 18 residues. For the CDR3, the DNA is TGCACCAGCAGCCAAGAGAGCGGGGGGCTCTACGCGCAGGATACGCAGTATTTT. Translation: CTSSQESGGLYAQDTQYF.

Only a few counts were recorded for this clone. The chain uses TRBV7-2 and TRBJ1-4; 9 bases line up with TRBD1. Trimming took 1 base from V and 4 from J; bases not matched to a gene: 1. This CDR3 is 15 amino acids long. Germline loops: CDR1 SGHTA, CDR2 FQGNSA. CDR3 in DNA: TGTGCCAGCAGCTTAGGGGACAGGGATAATGAAAAACTGTTTTTT. The encoded protein is CASSLGDRDNEKLFF.

The V gene is TRBV4-1, the J gene TRBJ1-5; a weak D match, TRBD1 (6 bases). Looked up from germline, CDR1 is MGHRA and CDR2 is YSYEKL. The V and J ends lost 5 bases and 4 bases respectively, with 12 bases between them. The CDR3 covers 14 residues. The CDR3 DNA sequence: TGCGCCAGCAGCGTAGGGGGGACAAATCAGCCCCAGCATTTT. Its translation: CASSVGGTNQPQHF.

This clone has more than one count but fewer than ten. The chain carries TRBV21-1 and TRBJ1-5. TRBV21-1 is a pseudogene segment. CDR3 length: 13 amino acids. In DNA, the CDR3 is TGTGCCAGCATCCCTGGAGTCAATCAGCCCCAGCATTTT. Translated, it gives CASIPGVNQPQHF.

This clone was observed a few times. V gene TRBV4-2 combines with J gene TRBJ1-3; D call uncertain. Germline V gives CDR1 LGHNA, CDR2 YNFKEQ. The CDR3 totals 16 residues. V was clipped by 0 bases and J by 0 bases, with 9 bases between them. The CDR3 loop reads CASSQDRPRSGNTIYF. The CDR3 nucleotides are TGTGCCAGCAGCCAAGATCGGCCCCGCTCTGGAAACACCATATATTTT.